This is a list of T cell receptor beta chains from one sample in a study of OX40 agonist ivuxolimab in advanced cancers. The repertoire was sequenced with immunoSEQ multiplex PCR; TCRdb's copy has only in-frame clones and lacks some. The sample contains 69,000 or so clones, approximately 81% of which appear only once. This sample comprised CD4+ or CD8+ T cells sorted from blood, obtained in a trial of the OX40 agonist ivuxolimab. Receptor source: an adult with an advanced solid tumor such as melanoma, head and neck, liver or kidney cancer. Both conserved end residues are part of each CDR3. D genes are given only for firm matches. A row's size may be missing; if present it is once, few, many or a size class.

clone size: -; J gene: TRBJ2-5; D gene: TRBD1; V gene: TRBV25-1; CDR3 DNA: TGTGCCAGCGGAGGGACAGGGGGCTCCCGGACCCAGTACTTC; CDR3 protein: CASGGTGGSRTQYF
clone size: -; J gene: TRBJ1-3; D gene: -; V gene: TRBV7-2; CDR3 DNA: TGTGCCAGCAGCTTAGGATGGCCTGGAAACACCATATATTTT; CDR3 protein: CASSLGWPGNTIYF
clone size: -; J gene: TRBJ1-6; D gene: TRBD1; V gene: TRBV28; CDR3 DNA: TGTGCCAGCAGTAAGCCGGGACAGGGCTATTCACCCCTCCACTTT; CDR3 protein: CASSKPGQGYSPLHF
clone size: few; J gene: TRBJ1-5; D gene: TRBD1; V gene: TRBV19; CDR3 DNA: TGTGCCAGTAACCCCCGGGACAGGGGTAGGCGTCAGCCCCAGCATTTT; CDR3 protein: CASNPRDRGRRQPQHF
clone size: once; J gene: TRBJ1-6; D gene: TRBD1; V gene: TRBV5-4; CDR3 DNA: TGTGCCAGCAGCTTGGATAAGGGGGCAGGTTCACCCCTCCACTTT; CDR3 protein: CASSLDKGAGSPLHF
clone size: few; J gene: TRBJ2-1; D gene: TRBD2; V gene: TRBV7-3; CDR3 DNA: TGTGCCAGCAGCAATCCGGGACTAGGAAACAATGAGCAGTTCTTC; CDR3 protein: CASSNPGLGNNEQFF
clone size: -; J gene: TRBJ2-2; D gene: -; V gene: TRBV18; CDR3 DNA: TGTGCCAGCTCACTTCGACAGAACACCGGGGAGCTGTTTTTT; CDR3 protein: CASSLRQNTGELFF
clone size: -; J gene: TRBJ2-3; D gene: -; V gene: TRBV7-9; CDR3 DNA: TGTGCCAGCAGCCCCGCCCTGGCGGCTCTAAGCACAGATACGCAGTATTTT; CDR3 protein: CASSPALAALSTDTQYF
clone size: once; J gene: TRBJ2-7; D gene: TRBD1; V gene: TRBV4-1; CDR3 DNA: TGCGCCAGCGGCCCCTATGGACAGGGCGTCTACGAGCAGTACTTC; CDR3 protein: CASGPYGQGVYEQYF
clone size: -; J gene: TRBJ2-1; D gene: -; V gene: TRBV10-3; CDR3 DNA: TGTGCCATCAGTGAGTCCCCAGCTAGGTCCTACAATGAGCAGTTCTTC; CDR3 protein: CAISESPARSYNEQFF
clone size: -; J gene: TRBJ2-7; D gene: -; V gene: TRBV10-3; CDR3 DNA: TGTGCCATCAGTGAGTCTCCTCAGAGATCCTACGAGCAGTACTTC; CDR3 protein: CAISESPQRSYEQYF
clone size: -; J gene: TRBJ1-1; D gene: -; V gene: TRBV11-3; CDR3 DNA: TGTGCCAGCAGCTGGGACGGAGACACTGAAGCTTTCTTT; CDR3 protein: CASSWDGDTEAFF
clone size: -; J gene: TRBJ2-3; D gene: TRBD1; V gene: TRBV27; CDR3 DNA: TGTGCCAGCAGTTTAACAGGGGCAACAGATACGCAGTATTTT; CDR3 protein: CASSLTGATDTQYF
clone size: -; J gene: TRBJ1-1; D gene: -; V gene: TRBV19; CDR3 DNA: TGTGCCAGTAGTAGATACGTGAACACTGAAGCTTTCTTT; CDR3 protein: CASSRYVNTEAFF
clone size: once; J gene: TRBJ2-1; D gene: TRBD2; V gene: TRBV19; CDR3 DNA: TGTGCCAGTAGTGTCAGCGGGAGTGGCAATGAGCAGTTCTTC; CDR3 protein: CASSVSGSGNEQFF
clone size: -; J gene: TRBJ1-2; D gene: -; V gene: TRBV19; CDR3 DNA: TGTGCCAGTAGTAAAGCGGGGGGTGGCTACACCTTC; CDR3 protein: CASSKAGGGYTF
clone size: -; J gene: TRBJ2-4; D gene: TRBD2; V gene: TRBV30; CDR3 DNA: TGTGCCTGGAGTGTACAACCGGGAGGGCCCAAAAACATTCAGTACTTC; CDR3 protein: CAWSVQPGGPKNIQYF
clone size: -; J gene: TRBJ1-2; D gene: TRBD1; V gene: TRBV27; CDR3 DNA: TGTGCCAGCAGTTTAAGGGGACAGGCGGCCCTTAACTATGGCTACACCTTC; CDR3 protein: CASSLRGQAALNYGYTF
clone size: once; J gene: TRBJ2-7; D gene: TRBD1; V gene: TRBV7-2; CDR3 DNA: TGTGCCAGCAGCTCCGGGACAGGGAACCTCTACGAGCAGTACTTC; CDR3 protein: CASSSGTGNLYEQYF
clone size: -; J gene: TRBJ2-5; D gene: TRBD1; V gene: TRBV18; CDR3 DNA: TGTGCCAGCTCAGCGGACAGGGAAGAGACCCAGTACTTC; CDR3 protein: CASSADREETQYF
clone size: -; J gene: TRBJ2-7; D gene: -; V gene: TRBV5-1; CDR3 DNA: TGTGCCAGCAGCGGAGGGGCCCTCGACTTC; CDR3 protein: CASSGGALDF
clone size: -; J gene: TRBJ1-1; D gene: -; V gene: TRBV4-2; CDR3 DNA: TGTGCCAGCAGCCGGGAGGGAACTGAAGCTTTCTTT; CDR3 protein: CASSREGTEAFF
clone size: -; J gene: TRBJ2-7; D gene: TRBD1; V gene: TRBV6-5; CDR3 DNA: TGTGCCAGCAGTTACTCGGGGACAGTGGAGAAGCAGTACTTC; CDR3 protein: CASSYSGTVEKQYF
clone size: -; J gene: TRBJ2-6; D gene: -; V gene: TRBV7-9; CDR3 DNA: TGTGCCAGCAGCCCACCTGGGGGGTCTGGGGCCAACGTCCTGACTTTC; CDR3 protein: CASSPPGGSGANVLTF
clone size: -; J gene: TRBJ2-1; D gene: -; V gene: TRBV29-1; CDR3 DNA: TGCAGCGTTGAACCGGCGGATCGGTTCTTC; CDR3 protein: CSVEPADRFF
clone size: -; J gene: TRBJ1-4; D gene: -; V gene: TRBV5-4; CDR3 DNA: TGTGCCAGCAGCTTTATAGGGTCTGGTGAAAAACTGTTTTTT; CDR3 protein: CASSFIGSGEKLFF
clone size: -; J gene: TRBJ1-3; D gene: TRBD1; V gene: TRBV2; CDR3 DNA: TGTGCCAGCACCGCCCAGGGGGCACGGTCTGGAAACACCATATATTTT; CDR3 protein: CASTAQGARSGNTIYF
clone size: -; J gene: TRBJ2-2; D gene: TRBD2; V gene: TRBV28; CDR3 DNA: TGTGCCAGCAGTTTATTAGCGGGGGGCACGAACACCGGGGAGCTGTTTTTT; CDR3 protein: CASSLLAGGTNTGELFF
clone size: -; J gene: TRBJ2-3; D gene: TRBD1; V gene: TRBV4-1; CDR3 DNA: TGCGCCAGCAGCCCCACAGGGGCTGCTTTCACAGATACGCAGTATTTT; CDR3 protein: CASSPTGAAFTDTQYF
clone size: -; J gene: TRBJ2-1; D gene: TRBD1; V gene: TRBV6-6; CDR3 DNA: TGTGCCAGCACCGCGACAGGGGGCCTTGAGCAGTTCTTC; CDR3 protein: CASTATGGLEQFF
clone size: -; J gene: TRBJ1-1; D gene: -; V gene: TRBV2; CDR3 DNA: TGTGCCAGCAGGGACGCGGGGATGAACACTGAAGCTTTCTTT; CDR3 protein: CASRDAGMNTEAFF
clone size: -; J gene: TRBJ2-7; D gene: TRBD1; V gene: TRBV7-2; CDR3 DNA: TGCGCCAGCAGCTTAATGGCAGGGGGCGTGGGCGAGCAGTACTTC; CDR3 protein: CASSLMAGGVGEQYF
clone size: -; J gene: TRBJ1-2; D gene: -; V gene: TRBV11-2; CDR3 DNA: TGTGCCAGCAGCCCCGCTCCGGGACAACTATCCTATGCTGGGGGCTACACCTTC; CDR3 protein: CASSPAPGQLSYAGGYTF
clone size: -; J gene: TRBJ2-3; D gene: TRBD2; V gene: TRBV5-4; CDR3 DNA: TGTGCCAGCAGCTTGGGTCTAGCGGGGGGGCTGGCAGATACGCAGTATTTT; CDR3 protein: CASSLGLAGGLADTQYF
clone size: -; J gene: TRBJ1-4; D gene: TRBD1; V gene: TRBV14; CDR3 DNA: TGTGCCAGCAGCCAAGGGCGGGGCGGGACAGGGATTGAAAAACTGTTTTTT; CDR3 protein: CASSQGRGGTGIEKLFF
clone size: once; J gene: TRBJ2-5; D gene: -; V gene: TRBV25-1; CDR3 DNA: TGTGCCAGCAGTGAATTGGACGGGGCCAAGCCGGGGGAGACCCAGTACTTC; CDR3 protein: CASSELDGAKPGETQYF
clone size: -; J gene: TRBJ2-1; D gene: TRBD2; V gene: TRBV6-4; CDR3 DNA: TGTGCCAGCACCGACGGTAACGGGAGGGGCTCCTACAATGAGCAGTTCTTC; CDR3 protein: CASTDGNGRGSYNEQFF